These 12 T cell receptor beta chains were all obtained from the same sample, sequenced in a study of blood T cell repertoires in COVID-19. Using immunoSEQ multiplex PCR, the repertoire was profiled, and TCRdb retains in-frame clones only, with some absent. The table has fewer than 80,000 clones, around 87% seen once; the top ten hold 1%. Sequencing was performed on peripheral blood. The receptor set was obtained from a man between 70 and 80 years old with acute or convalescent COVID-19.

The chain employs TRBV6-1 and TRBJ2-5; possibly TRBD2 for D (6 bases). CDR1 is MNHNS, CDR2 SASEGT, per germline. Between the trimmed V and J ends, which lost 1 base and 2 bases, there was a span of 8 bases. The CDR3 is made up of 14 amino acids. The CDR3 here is CASSEGRGQETQYF. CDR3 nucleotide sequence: TGTGCCAGCAGTGAAGGGCGGGGACAAGAGACCCAGTACTTC.

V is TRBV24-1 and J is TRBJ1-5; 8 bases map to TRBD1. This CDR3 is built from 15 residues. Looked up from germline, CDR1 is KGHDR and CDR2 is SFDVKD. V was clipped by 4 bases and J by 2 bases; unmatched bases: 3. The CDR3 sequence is CATSDSGQGNQPQHF. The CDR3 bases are TGTGCCACCAGTGACTCGGGACAGGGCAATCAGCCCCAGCATTTT.

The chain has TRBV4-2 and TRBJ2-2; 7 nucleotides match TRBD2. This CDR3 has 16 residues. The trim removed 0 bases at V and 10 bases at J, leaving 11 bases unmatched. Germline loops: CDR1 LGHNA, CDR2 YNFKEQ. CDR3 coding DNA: TGTGCCAGCAGCCAAGACGGGAGGCCTCCCTGGGTGGAGCTGTTTTTT. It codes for CASSQDGRPPWVELFF.

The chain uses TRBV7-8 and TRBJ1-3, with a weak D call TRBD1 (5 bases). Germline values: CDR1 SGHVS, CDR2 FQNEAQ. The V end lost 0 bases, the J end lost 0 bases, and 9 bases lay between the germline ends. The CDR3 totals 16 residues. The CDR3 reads CASSLADRVSGNTIYF. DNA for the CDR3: TGTGCCAGCAGCTTAGCAGACAGAGTCTCTGGAAACACCATATATTTT.

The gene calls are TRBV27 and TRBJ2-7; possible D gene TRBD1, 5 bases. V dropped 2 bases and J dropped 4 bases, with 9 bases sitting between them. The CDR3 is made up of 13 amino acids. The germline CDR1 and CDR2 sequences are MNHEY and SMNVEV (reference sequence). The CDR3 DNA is TGTGCCAGCAGTTTACCAGGGCAGTACGAGCAGTACTTC. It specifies CASSLPGQYEQYF.

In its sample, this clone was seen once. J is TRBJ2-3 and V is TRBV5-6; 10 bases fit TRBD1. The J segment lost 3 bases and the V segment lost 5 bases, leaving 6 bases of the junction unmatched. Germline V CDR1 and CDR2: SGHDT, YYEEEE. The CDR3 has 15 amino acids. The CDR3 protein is CASSNRQGATDTQYF. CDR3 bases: TGTGCCAGCAGTAATAGACAGGGGGCAACAGATACGCAGTATTTT.

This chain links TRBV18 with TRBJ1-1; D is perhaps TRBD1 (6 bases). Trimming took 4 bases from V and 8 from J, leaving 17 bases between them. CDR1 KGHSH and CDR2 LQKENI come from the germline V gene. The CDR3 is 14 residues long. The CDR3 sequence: CASSLLQGPREAFF. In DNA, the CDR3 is TGTGCCAGCTCACTTTTACAGGGACCTAGGGAAGCTTTCTTT.

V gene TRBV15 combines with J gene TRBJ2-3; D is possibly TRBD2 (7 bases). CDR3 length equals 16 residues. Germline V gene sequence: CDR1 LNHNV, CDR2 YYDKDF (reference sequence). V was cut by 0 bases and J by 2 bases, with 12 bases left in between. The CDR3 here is CATSRETGGPTDTQYF. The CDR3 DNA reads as TGTGCCACCAGCAGAGAGACGGGGGGCCCCACAGATACGCAGTATTTT.

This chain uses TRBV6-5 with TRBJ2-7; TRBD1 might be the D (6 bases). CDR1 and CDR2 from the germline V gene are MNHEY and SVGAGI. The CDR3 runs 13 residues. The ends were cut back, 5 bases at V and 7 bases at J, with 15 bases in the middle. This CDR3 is CASSNRVMGEQYF. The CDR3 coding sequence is TGTGCCAGCAGTAACAGGGTAATGGGGGAGCAGTACTTC.

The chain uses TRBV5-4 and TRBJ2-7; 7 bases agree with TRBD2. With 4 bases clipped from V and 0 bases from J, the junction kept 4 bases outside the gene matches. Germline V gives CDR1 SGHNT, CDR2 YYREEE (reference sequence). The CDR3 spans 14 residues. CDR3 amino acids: CASSPGGSSYEQYF. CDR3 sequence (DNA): TGTGCCAGCAGCCCCGGGGGGAGCTCCTACGAGCAGTACTTC. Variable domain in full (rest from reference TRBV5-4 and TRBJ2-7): ETGVTQSPTHLIKTRGQQVTLRCSSQSGHNTVSWYQQALGQGPQFIFQYYREEENGRGNFPPRFSGLQFPNYSSELNVNALELDDSALYLCASSPGGSSYEQYFGPGTRLTVT.

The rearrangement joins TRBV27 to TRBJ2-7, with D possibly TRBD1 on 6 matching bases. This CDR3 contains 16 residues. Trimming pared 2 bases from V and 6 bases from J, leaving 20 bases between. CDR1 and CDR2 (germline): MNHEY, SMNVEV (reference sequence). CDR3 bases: TGTGCCAGCAGTTTAGCAGGGGTCCGTCTTTTCGCCGAGCAGTACTTC. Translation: CASSLAGVRLFAEQYF.

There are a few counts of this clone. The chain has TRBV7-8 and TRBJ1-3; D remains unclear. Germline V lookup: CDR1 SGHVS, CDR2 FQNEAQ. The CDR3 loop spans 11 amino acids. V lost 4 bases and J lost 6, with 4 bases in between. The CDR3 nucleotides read TGTGCCAGCAGCTCGTTAAACACCATATATTTT. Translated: CASSSLNTIYF.